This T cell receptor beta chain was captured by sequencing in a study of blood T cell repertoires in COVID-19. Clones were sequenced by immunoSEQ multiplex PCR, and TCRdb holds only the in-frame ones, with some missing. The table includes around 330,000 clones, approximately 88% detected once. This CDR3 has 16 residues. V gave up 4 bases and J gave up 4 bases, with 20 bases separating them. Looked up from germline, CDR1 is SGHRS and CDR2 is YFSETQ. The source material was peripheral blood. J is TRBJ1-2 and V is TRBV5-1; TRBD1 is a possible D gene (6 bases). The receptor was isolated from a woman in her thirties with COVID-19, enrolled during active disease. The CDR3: CASSGGGGRVGYGYTF. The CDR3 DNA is TGCGCCAGCAGCGGGGGCGGCGGCAGGGTGGGCTATGGCTACACCTTC.